This T cell receptor beta chain was retrieved from a study of spatial heterogeneity in lung cancer. Time point defined: sample taken at primary tumor resection. From tumor, nontumor lung or frozen PBMC, whole RNA was taken unsorted for sequencing. The cohort: approximately 66 early-stage, untreated non-small cell lung cancer patients. The table lists this clonotype with a few counts. TCRdb analysed the 5' RACE reads with MiXCR anew, one entry per CDR3 protein. The data hold tens of thousands of distinct CDR3 sequences, with less than 15% observed a single time. The source material was PBMCs, sampled at surgery. The TCR sequence derives from a male donor with early-stage non-small cell lung cancer.

The CDR3 region is CASSSGSRSSYEQYF. DNA of the CDR3: TGTGCCAGCAGCTCAGGGAGTAGGAGCTCCTACGAGCAGTACTTC. The rearrangement joins TRBV7-2 to TRBJ2-7, with D possibly called TRBD1 or TRBD2 (5 bases each). The CDR3 runs 15 residues. Germline loops: CDR1 SGHTA, CDR2 FQGNSA. V was shortened by 4 bases and J by 0 bases, with 13 bases between the two germline ends.